Shown below are 29 T cell receptor beta chains from a single sample sequenced in a study of response to subunit inactivated influenza vaccine. TCRdb itself ran the RT-PCR reads through MiXCR, one entry per CDR3 protein. The repertoire holds about 650,000 distinct CDR3 sequences, with around 15% as singletons. The specimen was PBMCs from blood, collected 14 to 15 days before vaccination. The receptor source for this set is a man in his forties or fifties who received an inactivated influenza vaccine.

The sample holds many counts of this clonotype. V and J are TRBV24-1 and TRBJ2-7; 9 nucleotides align to TRBD1. Germline V lookup: CDR1 KGHDR, CDR2 SFDVKD. The CDR3 has 13 residues. The ends lost 9 bases at V and 2 bases at J; junction bases unmatched: 4. The CDR3 region has the DNA TGTGCCACCCAGGGACAGGGAACCTACGAGCAGTACTTC. Translating it yields CATQGQGTYEQYF.

This clonotype turned up a few times. The rearrangement joins TRBV7-2 to TRBJ2-7; 14 nucleotides line up with TRBD2. Germline CDR1 and CDR2: SGHTA and FQGNSA. The CDR3 is 16 residues long. J was trimmed by 6 bases and V by 5 bases; bases with no gene match: 9. DNA for the CDR3: TGTGCCAGCAGCACCCGGACTAGCGGGGGGTATCCCGAGCAGTACTTC. This translates into CASSTRTSGGYPEQYF.

In its sample, this clonotype was seen a few times. The chain recombines TRBV7-8 with TRBJ2-5; D is unresolved. This CDR3 has 13 residues. Trimming pared 3 bases from V and 5 bases from J, leaving 10 bases between. Germline V gene data show CDR1 as SGHVS and CDR2 as FQNEAQ. CDR3 amino acids: CASSLDVEETQYF. The CDR3 DNA reads TGTGCCAGCAGCTTGGACGTGGAGGAGACCCAGTACTTC.

The CDR3 sequence is CSANPAGRGGNEQFF. In DNA, the CDR3 is TGCAGTGCTAACCCTGCGGGTCGCGGGGGCAATGAGCAGTTCTTC. The chain recombines TRBV20-1 with TRBJ2-1, with TRBD2 matching 7 bases. Germline values: CDR1 DFQATT, CDR2 SNEGSKA (reference sequence). This CDR3 has 15 residues. Losses at the gene ends were 4 bases for V and 6 bases for J; bases not matched to a gene: 12.

The gene calls are TRBV7-9 and TRBJ2-3, with D perhaps assigned TRBD1 or TRBD2 (5 bases each). The CDR3 runs 15 residues. The germline V gene encodes CDR1 SEHNR and CDR2 FQNEAQ (reference sequence). V shed 5 bases and J shed 0 bases, with 12 bases lying between them. CDR3 coding DNA: TGTGCCAGCAGCCAAGGGACGGTTAGCACAGATACGCAGTATTTT. Amino acid sequence: CASSQGTVSTDTQYF. Full variable domain (remainder filled in from reference TRBV7-9 and TRBJ2-3): DTGVSQNPRHKITKRGQNVTFRCDPISEHNRLYWYRQTLGQGPEFLTYFQNEAQLEKSRLLSDRFSAERPKGSFSTLEIQRTEQGDSAMYLCASSQGTVSTDTQYFGPGTRLTVL.

The rearrangement joins TRBV6-5 to TRBJ2-5, with D possibly being TRBD1 (6 bases). CDR1 is MNHEY and CDR2 is SVGAGI in the germline V gene. There are 15 residues in the CDR3. The V gene lost 4 bases and the J gene lost 2 bases, with 14 bases spanning the gap. The CDR3, as DNA: TGTGCCAGCAGTTTCTTGGGACACAAACAAGAGACCCAGTACTTC. It translates to CASSFLGHKQETQYF.

This clonotype was counted between two and nine times. V usage is TRBV7-2 and J usage is TRBJ2-3; D might be TRBD1 (6 bases). Germline V gene lookup returns CDR1 SGHTA and CDR2 FQGNSA. V lost 1 base and J lost 6, with 17 bases in between. The CDR3 totals 16 residues. CDR3 residues: CASSLGITGPIDTQYF. The DNA for the CDR3 is TGTGCCAGCAGCTTAGGGATTACAGGGCCAATCGATACGCAGTATTTT.

This chain links TRBV20-1 with TRBJ1-1, with D unresolved. The CDR3 loop spans 14 amino acids. V was pared by 1 base and J by 2 bases, with 11 bases between. Germline loops: CDR1 DFQATT, CDR2 SNEGSKA (reference sequence). The chain's CDR3 is CSARVSGINTEAFF. The CDR3 DNA reads as TGCAGTGCTAGAGTGTCGGGTATCAACACTGAAGCTTTCTTT.

This clonotype was seen a few times. The chain is built from TRBV7-9 and TRBJ2-1, with a possible D match to TRBD1 (5 bases). Trimming shortened V by 2 bases and J by 4 bases, and 9 bases separated the two germline ends. This CDR3 comprises 14 residues. CDR1 SEHNR and CDR2 FQNEAQ come from the germline V gene (reference sequence). Here the CDR3 reads CASSLSQGYNEQFF. The CDR3 nucleotides read TGTGCCAGCAGCTTATCCCAGGGTTACAATGAGCAGTTCTTC. The whole variable domain, remainder taken from reference TRBV7-9 and TRBJ2-1, is DTGVSQNPRHKITKRGQNVTFRCDPISEHNRLYWYRQTLGQGPEFLTYFQNEAQLEKSRLLSDRFSAERPKGSFSTLEIQRTEQGDSAMYLCASSLSQGYNEQFFGPGTRLTVL.

This clonotype was picked up many times. The J gene is TRBJ1-2, the V gene TRBV12-3 or TRBV12-4, with 10 positions matching TRBD1. V dropped 5 bases and J dropped 7; count of bases not matched to a gene: 7. The CDR3 loop spans 14 amino acids. The CDR3 sequence: CASSMTGGGSGYTF. In DNA, the CDR3 is TGTGCCAGCAGTATGACAGGGGGCGGATCTGGCTACACCTTC.

V is TRBV20-1 and J is TRBJ2-7, with 10 nucleotides matching TRBD2. Germline loops: CDR1 DFQATT, CDR2 SNEGSKA (reference sequence). This CDR3 has 14 amino acids. V lost 4 bases to trimming and J lost 2 bases; unmatched junction nucleotides: 5. CDR3 residues: CSANVLAGTYEQYF. In DNA, the CDR3 is TGCAGTGCTAACGTACTAGCGGGAACCTACGAGCAGTACTTC.

In this sample, this clonotype turned up a few times. J is TRBJ1-6 and V is TRBV2; the D is unclear. Trimming shortened V by 10 bases and J by 0 bases, and 13 bases separated the two germline ends. The V gene's germline CDR1 is SNHLY and CDR2 FYNNEI. CDR3 size: 15 residues. CDR3 nucleotide sequence: TGTGCCACGTCCGACTCGGGCTCCTATAATTCACCCCTCCACTTT. It translates to CATSDSGSYNSPLHF.

The rearrangement joins TRBV6-2 or TRBV6-3 to TRBJ2-1, with D perhaps being TRBD1 or TRBD2 (5 bases each). This CDR3 spans 11 amino acids. V gave up 2 bases and J gave up 12 bases, with 8 bases separating them. Per the germline V gene, CDR1 is MNHEY and CDR2 is SVGEGT. This CDR3 is CASSYGGSQFF. The CDR3 nucleotides read TGTGCCAGCAGTTACGGGGGATCGCAGTTCTTC.

Here the CDR3 DNA reads TGTGCCAGCAGTTTAGCCGGGACGGTCAAAAACATTCAGTACTTC. Translation: CASSLAGTVKNIQYF. This chain links TRBV28 with TRBJ2-4; D might be TRBD1 or TRBD2, each matching 5 bases. The V and J ends lost 2 bases and 3 bases respectively, with 11 bases between them. This CDR3 is built from 15 residues. The germline V gene encodes CDR1 MDHEN and CDR2 SYDVKM.

This clonotype was detected a few times. The chain has TRBV20-1 and TRBJ1-2, with a possible D match to TRBD1 (6 bases). V lost 4 bases to trimming and J lost 4 bases, with 16 bases between them. The CDR3 is made up of 14 amino acids. Germline assignment: CDR1 DFQATT and CDR2 SNEGSKA (reference sequence). The CDR3 coding sequence is TGCAGTGCTAACCCTGGGGGCGCGAGCTATGGCTACACCTTC. Residues: CSANPGGASYGYTF.

This clonotype has more than one count but fewer than ten. The rearrangement joins TRBV25-1 to TRBJ2-3; 9 nucleotides agree with TRBD1. With V trimmed by 6 bases and J by 5 bases, 12 bases remained unmatched. CDR3 size: 16 residues. Germline V gene data show CDR1 as MGHDK and CDR2 as SYGVNS. The CDR3 DNA reads as TGTGCCAGCAGCCCAACAGGGGGCATAGGCGGAGATACGCAGTATTTT. This gives the protein CASSPTGGIGGDTQYF.

The chain employs TRBV9 and TRBJ2-2, with 8 bases fitting TRBD1. Germline CDR1 and CDR2: SGDLS and YYNGEE. Trimming removed 3 bases from V and 1 base from J; junction bases left unmatched: 8. There are 17 residues in the CDR3. CDR3 region: CASSDRQGSRNTGELFF. DNA for the CDR3: TGTGCCAGCAGCGATCGACAGGGGAGTAGGAACACCGGGGAGCTGTTTTTT.

In its sample, this clonotype was seen many times. This chain joins TRBV18 and TRBJ2-7; TRBD1 agrees at 10 bases. Germline loops: CDR1 KGHSH, CDR2 LQKENI. With V trimmed by 3 bases and J by 4 bases, 3 bases remained unmatched. The CDR3 has 14 residues. The CDR3 spells CASSPDRGLYEQYF. CDR3 nucleotides: TGTGCCAGCTCACCTGACAGGGGGCTATACGAGCAGTACTTC.

The rearrangement joins TRBV9 to TRBJ2-1, with a tentative D call TRBD1 (6 bases). Germline assignment: CDR1 SGDLS and CDR2 YYNGEE. The V gene lost 5 bases and the J gene lost 4 bases, with 13 bases spanning the gap. The CDR3 covers 14 residues. This CDR3 is CASSDIQGYNEQFF. Written as DNA, the CDR3 is TGTGCCAGCAGTGATATACAGGGTTACAATGAGCAGTTCTTC.

Concerning this clonotype: A read error may be the cause here, since a much bigger clone is one base away. This chain uses TRBV5-5 with TRBJ2-2, with D maybe TRBD2 (6 bases). CDR3 size: 15 residues. The germline V gene encodes CDR1 SGHKS and CDR2 YYEKEE (reference sequence). CDR3 sequence reads: CARSLSSGGTGELFF. The CDR3 nucleotides are TGTGCCAGAAGCTTGAGTTCCGGGGGCACCGGGGAGCTGTTTTTT.

The chain has TRBV7-9 and TRBJ1-2, with no clear D. CDR3 size: 15 residues. Germline-derived CDR1 and CDR2 are SEHNR and FQNEAQ (reference sequence). The V and J ends lost 1 base and 0 bases respectively, with 9 bases between them. The CDR3 region has the DNA TGTGCCAGCAGCTTAGTTGACGGAGCTAACTATGGCTACACCTTC. Amino acids: CASSLVDGANYGYTF. The full variable domain, its missing parts supplied by reference TRBV7-9 and TRBJ1-2, is DTGVSQNPRHKITKRGQNVTFRCDPISEHNRLYWYRQTLGQGPEFLTYFQNEAQLEKSRLLSDRFSAERPKGSFSTLEIQRTEQGDSAMYLCASSLVDGANYGYTFGSGTRLTVV.

CDR3 protein: CASSQVKLNTEAFF. Written as DNA, the CDR3 is TGCGCCAGCAGCCAAGTCAAGTTGAACACTGAAGCTTTCTTT. J is TRBJ1-1 and V is TRBV4-1; D ambiguous. The V end lost 1 base, the J end lost 0 bases, and 6 bases lay between the germline ends. Germline V gene sequence: CDR1 MGHRA, CDR2 YSYEKL. The CDR3 length is 14 residues.

The chain carries TRBV7-9 and TRBJ1-2, with D unresolved. V lost 6 bases to trimming and J lost 0 bases, with 8 bases between them. CDR3 size: 13 residues. Germline-derived CDR1 and CDR2 are SEHNR and FQNEAQ (reference sequence). The CDR3 DNA follows: TGTGCCAGCAGAGTGGAAGCTAACTATGGCTACACCTTC. Protein: CASRVEANYGYTF.

This clonotype was detected a few times. The chain is built from TRBV27 and TRBJ2-5; D remains ambiguous. V dropped 5 bases and J dropped 5 bases, with 9 bases sitting between them. CDR3 length: 12 residues. Germline CDR1 is MNHEY and CDR2 is SMNVEV (reference sequence). The CDR3 sequence is CASSHPRETQYF. The CDR3 DNA is TGTGCCAGCAGTCACCCAAGGGAGACCCAGTACTTC.

The CDR3 reads CASSSRQIPYNEQFF. The DNA of the CDR3 is TGTGCCAGCAGCTCCAGACAGATACCATACAATGAGCAGTTCTTC. The chain has TRBV14 and TRBJ2-1, with TRBD1 as a possible D gene (5 bases). The CDR3 totals 15 residues. Trimming shortened V by 5 bases and J by 4 bases, and 15 bases separated the two germline ends. From germline, CDR1 is SGHDN and CDR2 FVKESK. Full variable domain (rest looked up from reference TRBV14 and TRBJ2-1): EAGVTQFPSHSVIEKGQTVTLRCDPISGHDNLYWYRRVMGKEIKFLLHFVKESKQDESGMPNNRFLAERTGGTYSTLKVQPAELEDSGVYFCASSSRQIPYNEQFFGPGTRLTVL.

The chain has TRBV10-3 and TRBJ2-2; 7 bases are shared with TRBD2. Losses at the gene ends were 10 bases for V and 3 bases for J; bases not matched to a gene: 8. This CDR3 spans 14 amino acids. CDR1 and CDR2 from the germline V gene are ENHRY and SYGVKD. The CDR3 sequence: CATALGGDTGELFF. Written as DNA, the CDR3 is TGTGCCACCGCGTTGGGGGGGGACACCGGGGAGCTGTTTTTT.

The chain employs TRBV6-5 and TRBJ1-5; a possible D gene is TRBD1 (6 bases). Trimming removed 2 bases at V and 3 bases at J, with 17 bases between. The CDR3 totals 17 residues. Germline CDR1 and CDR2: MNHEY and SVGAGI. CDR3 sequence reads: CASSYTLGGNYNQPQHF. CDR3 DNA: TGTGCCAGCAGTTACACCCTAGGGGGAAATTACAATCAGCCCCAGCATTTT.

This clonotype was observed at least ten times. V gene TRBV11-2 combines with J gene TRBJ1-1, with D possibly being TRBD1 (5 bases). Germline CDR1 and CDR2: SGHAT and FQNNGV. V lost 5 bases and J lost 3, with 13 bases in between. This CDR3 contains 14 residues. The CDR3 region is CASSILGADTEAFF. CDR3 bases: TGTGCCAGCAGCATCCTCGGGGCGGACACTGAAGCTTTCTTT.

This clonotype was seen repeatedly, ten times or more. The V call is TRBV5-1, the J call TRBJ1-1; no clear D gene. V shed 0 bases and J shed 8 bases, with 8 bases lying between them. The CDR3 covers 12 residues. Germline V gene sequence: CDR1 SGHRS, CDR2 YFSETQ. The CDR3 loop reads CASSLEGGEAFF. Written as DNA, the CDR3 is TGCGCCAGCAGCTTGGAAGGCGGGGAAGCTTTCTTT.